These T cell receptor beta chains were read from a single sample in a study of blood T cell repertoires in COVID-19. Sequenced by immunoSEQ multiplex PCR; TCRdb stores in-frame clones only, minus some. The table shows about 59,000 clones, with roughly 90% occurring only once. Sequencing input: peripheral blood. The source is a man aged 80 or over with acute or convalescent COVID-19. The CDR3 runs from the conserved cysteine through the conserved F or W.

v_call cdr3_aa
TRBV30 CAWSQPNPAGQPQHF
TRBV7-2 CASSPSTDHNSPLHF
TRBV29-1 CSGAMTNTGELFF
TRBV2 CASSSRSGYEQYF
TRBV14 CASSPDRRRYTF
TRBV5-1 CASSLSGGDTEAFF
TRBV6-5 CASSQGHSYEQYF
TRBV11-2 CASSLGLVSYEQYF
TRBV6-5 CATRNRIPETQYF
TRBV10-3 CAISEGRGTEAFF
TRBV6-4 CASSTGGNQPQHF
TRBV11-2 CASSLGQGVTEAFF
TRBV24-1 CATRGSGGNNEQFF
TRBV18 CASSPELSGNTIYF
TRBV18 CASSTGTRGTDTQYF
TRBV7-3 CASSLTAASGGDEQFF